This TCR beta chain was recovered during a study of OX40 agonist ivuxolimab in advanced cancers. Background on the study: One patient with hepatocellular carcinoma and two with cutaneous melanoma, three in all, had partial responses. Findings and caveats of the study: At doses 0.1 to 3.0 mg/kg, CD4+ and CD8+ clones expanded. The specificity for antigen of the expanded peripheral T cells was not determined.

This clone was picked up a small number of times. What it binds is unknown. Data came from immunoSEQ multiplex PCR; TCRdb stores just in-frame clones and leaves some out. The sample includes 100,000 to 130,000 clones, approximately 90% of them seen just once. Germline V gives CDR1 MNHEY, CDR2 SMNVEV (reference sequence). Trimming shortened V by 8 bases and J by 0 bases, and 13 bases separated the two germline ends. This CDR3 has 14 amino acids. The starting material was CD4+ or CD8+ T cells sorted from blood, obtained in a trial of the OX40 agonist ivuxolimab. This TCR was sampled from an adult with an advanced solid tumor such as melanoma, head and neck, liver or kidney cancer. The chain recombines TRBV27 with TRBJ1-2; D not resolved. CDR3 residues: CASGKASANYGYTF. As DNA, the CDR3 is TGTGCCAGCGGGAAGGCCTCAGCTAACTATGGCTACACCTTC.